One T cell receptor beta chain is described in this entry. In the original processing: Reference gene primer amplification in the assay estimated nucleated cell counts. Repertoires were generated with immunoSEQ multiplex PCR, while TCRdb's copy carries only in-frame clones and drops some. That table furnishes V, J and clone size, whereas the DNA furnished D and trimming. The sample lists 75,000 to 90,000 clones, about 83% seen once, with around 7.8% in the top ten. Germline CDR1 SGDLS, CDR2 YYNGEE. V was clipped by 4 bases and J by 2 bases; unmatched bases: 6. This CDR3 is built from 16 residues. This record comes from a study of blood T cell repertoires in COVID-19. Overall study: COVID-19 samples, acute and convalescent, were from the United States, Italy and Spain. PBMCs, B-cell-depleted T cells, or T cells were the source of the cDNA or gDNA that made up the material.

Sequenced material: peripheral blood. The source is a man aged 45-65 years with active COVID-19. This rearrangement joins TRBV9 to TRBJ2-5, with 12 bases identical to TRBD2. CDR3 coding DNA: TGTGCCAGCAGCCCCAGACTAGCGGGGGAGCAAGAGACCCAGTACTTC. Protein: CASSPRLAGEQETQYF.